This passage covers 26 T cell receptor beta chains from one sample sequenced in a study of control samples from healthy donors and cancer patients. Repertoires were generated with immunoSEQ multiplex PCR, while TCRdb's copy carries only in-frame clones and drops some. The sample yields 150,000 to 160,000 clones, approximately 93% seen once. Sequencing was performed on blood. These receptors came from a man aged 45-65 years in good health.

This clone was counted once. The rearrangement joins TRBV29-1 to TRBJ2-3; the match to TRBD2 covers 7 bases. The CDR3 runs 15 residues. CDR1 and CDR2 from the germline V gene are SQVTM and ANQGSEA. With 7 bases clipped from V and 0 bases from J, the junction kept 10 bases outside the gene matches. The CDR3 DNA reads as TGCAGCGCCGGGGGAGGGGCGAAAAGCACAGATACGCAGTATTTT. Translated, it gives CSAGGGAKSTDTQYF.

This chain links TRBV11-2 with TRBJ2-1, with 9 bases matching TRBD1. CDR1 and CDR2 from the germline V gene are SGHAT and FQNNGV. V lost 5 bases to trimming and J lost 6 bases; unmatched junction nucleotides: 14. There are 17 residues in the CDR3. As DNA, the CDR3 is TGTGCCAGCAGCACCCGGCGGACAGGGGCCAACATCAATGAGCAGTTCTTC. Protein product: CASSTRRTGANINEQFF.

As for this clone: The same CDR3 also results from other DNA sequences found in this sample. V and J are TRBV5-1 and TRBJ2-1, with 11 bases aligning to TRBD2. V lost 0 bases to trimming and J lost 6 bases; unmatched junction nucleotides: 2. Germline V gene sequence: CDR1 SGHRS, CDR2 YFSETQ. The CDR3 spans 15 residues. The CDR3 DNA reads TGCGCCAGCAGCTTGGCTCTAGCGGGGGGCAATGAGCAGTTCTTC. Its translation: CASSLALAGGNEQFF.

This chain links TRBV7-6 with TRBJ2-7; possible D gene TRBD2, 6 bases. The V end was cut by 1 base, the J end by 5 bases, with 21 bases between. CDR3 size: 17 residues. From germline, CDR1 is SGHVS and CDR2 FNYEAQ. Written as DNA, the CDR3 is TGTGCCAGCAGCTTAGGGTTGGGACTCTACTTAGGTAACGAGCAGTACTTC. Translating it yields CASSLGLGLYLGNEQYF.

The rearrangement joins TRBV2 to TRBJ1-2, with 11 bases fitting TRBD1. The CDR3 extends over 15 amino acids. V lost 9 bases to trimming and J lost 0 bases; unmatched junction nucleotides: 6. Germline CDR1 SNHLY, CDR2 FYNNEI. The CDR3 reads CARGPGQGANYGYTF. In DNA, the CDR3 is TGTGCCAGAGGGCCGGGACAGGGGGCTAACTATGGCTACACCTTC.

This chain connects TRBV13 to TRBJ1-1; D remains ambiguous. The CDR3 sequence is 14 residues long. Per the germline V gene, CDR1 is PRHDT and CDR2 is FYEKMQ (reference sequence). V lost 4 bases, J lost 11 bases, and 20 bases lay in between. CDR3 amino acids: CASSSLGGSSWAFF. The CDR3 DNA reads as TGTGCCAGCAGCTCCTTGGGAGGAAGTAGTTGGGCTTTCTTT.

The rearrangement links TRBV12-3 or TRBV12-4 to TRBJ2-7, with a tentative D call TRBD2 (6 bases). The CDR3 consists of 13 residues. V dropped 5 bases and J dropped 7 bases, with 15 bases sitting between them. The CDR3 DNA follows: TGTGCCAGCAGTAACATCGGCGGGGTGGAGCAGTACTTC. Translating it yields CASSNIGGVEQYF.

The chain uses TRBV3-1 (or the pseudogene TRBV3-2) and TRBJ1-2, with D unresolved. The CDR3 is 13 amino acids. V lost 0 bases and J lost 0, with 2 bases in between. Germline V gives CDR1 LGHDT, CDR2 YNNKEL (reference sequence). Here the CDR3 DNA reads TGTGCCAGCAGCCAAGATGCTAACTATGGCTACACCTTC. Residues: CASSQDANYGYTF.

A few counts support this clone. The CDR3 here is CASSLWGGADQPQHF. The CDR3 nucleotides read TGCGCCAGCAGCTTGTGGGGGGGCGCGGATCAGCCCCAGCATTTT. This rearrangement joins TRBV5-1 to TRBJ1-5; a weak D match, TRBD1 (6 bases). Trimming cost V 1 base and J 5 bases, with 13 bases left between them. CDR3 length: 15 residues. The germline V gene has CDR1 SGHRS and CDR2 YFSETQ.

The J gene is TRBJ1-1, the V gene TRBV28, with 7 bases lining up with TRBD1. The V segment lost 6 bases and the J segment 1 base; nucleotides outside the gene matches: 8. CDR3 length: 15 amino acids. Germline values: CDR1 MDHEN, CDR2 SYDVKM. CDR3: CASRQTTGQNTEAFF. CDR3 coding DNA: TGTGCCAGCAGACAGACGACAGGGCAGAACACTGAAGCTTTCTTT.

V gene TRBV12-3 or TRBV12-4 combines with J gene TRBJ2-7; perhaps TRBD1 as D (5 bases). V lost 5 bases and J lost 4, with 6 bases in between. This CDR3 is built from 11 residues. The CDR3 is CASSRQYEQYF. The CDR3, as DNA: TGTGCCAGCAGTAGACAGTACGAGCAGTACTTC.

This clone was detected once. This sequence joins TRBV7-9 and TRBJ2-7; 7 nucleotides line up with TRBD1. Germline assignment: CDR1 SEHNR and CDR2 FQNEAQ (reference sequence). CDR3 length: 13 amino acids. Trimming at V came to 5 bases and at J to 6 bases, leaving 7 bases not matched to a gene. The CDR3 nucleotides read TGTGCCAGCAGCGCAACGACAGGGTCCGAGCAGTACTTC. This sequence encodes CASSATTGSEQYF.

The chain is built from TRBV28 and TRBJ2-7, with 10 bases identical to TRBD1. The CDR3 extends over 14 amino acids. With 6 bases clipped from V and 7 bases from J, the junction kept 9 bases outside the gene matches. Germline CDR1 MDHEN, CDR2 SYDVKM. CDR3: CASSHRQGAYEQYF. In DNA, the CDR3 is TGTGCCAGCAGCCATCGACAGGGGGCTTATGAGCAGTACTTC.

Details on this clone: This specimen includes other DNA sequences encoding the same CDR3. The chain links TRBV28 to TRBJ1-2; D not resolved. Trimming took 4 bases from V and 0 from J, leaving 0 bases between them. The CDR3 contains 11 residues. Germline CDR1 is MDHEN and CDR2 is SYDVKM. CDR3 amino acids: CASSSNYGYTF. In DNA, the CDR3 is TGTGCCAGCAGTTCTAACTATGGCTACACCTTC.

Worth noting for this clone: This same CDR3 is encoded by further DNA sequences in the sample. V and J are TRBV29-1 and TRBJ2-7, with TRBD1 matching 10 bases. The CDR3 is 13 residues long. Germline loops: CDR1 SQVTM, CDR2 ANQGSEA. Trimming took 6 bases from V and 7 from J; bases not matched to a gene: 9. The CDR3 sequence is CSVDRGGAGEQYF. The CDR3 bases are TGCAGCGTGGACAGGGGGGGGGCCGGGGAGCAGTACTTC.

The rearrangement uses TRBV29-1 and TRBJ1-1, with D hard to call. The CDR3 extends over 13 amino acids. Germline V lookup: CDR1 SQVTM, CDR2 ANQGSEA. V lost 4 bases to trimming and J lost 1 base, with 10 bases between them. The CDR3 region is CSVVRVQNTEAFF. Written as DNA, the CDR3 is TGCAGCGTTGTCCGGGTCCAGAACACTGAAGCTTTCTTT.

The chain is built from TRBV7-9 and TRBJ2-6, with D perhaps assigned TRBD1 or TRBD2 (6 bases each). This CDR3 is built from 16 residues. Germline loops: CDR1 SEHNR, CDR2 FQNEAQ (reference sequence). V gave up 2 bases and J gave up 0 bases, with 8 bases separating them. The CDR3 loop reads CASSLRGVSGANVLTF. CDR3 coding DNA: TGTGCCAGCAGCTTAAGGGGGGTCTCTGGGGCCAACGTCCTGACTTTC.

The V and J genes are TRBV3-1 (or the pseudogene TRBV3-2) and TRBJ1-2; D is unresolved. Germline CDR1 LGHDT, CDR2 YNNKEL (reference sequence). V was clipped by 3 bases and J by 4 bases, with 9 bases between them. This CDR3 has 13 amino acids. Here the CDR3 reads CASSQEAAYGYTF. The CDR3 nucleotides read TGTGCCAGCAGCCAGGAGGCAGCCTATGGCTACACCTTC.

The chain joins TRBV19 to TRBJ1-1, with D perhaps TRBD1 (5 bases). The germline V and J ends were trimmed by 5 bases and 0 bases, with 7 bases remaining between them. This CDR3 comprises 13 residues. Per germline, CDR1 LNHDA and CDR2 SQIVND (reference sequence). In DNA, the CDR3 is TGTGCCAGTAGTTCAGGGATGAACACTGAAGCTTTCTTT. This translates into CASSSGMNTEAFF.

The chain is built from TRBV11-2 and TRBJ2-2; possible D gene TRBD1, 6 bases. This CDR3 has 13 amino acids. V lost 5 bases, J lost 3 bases, and 7 bases lay in between. In germline, CDR1 is SGHAT, CDR2 FQNNGV. The CDR3 region is CASSRTDTGELFF. CDR3 coding DNA: TGTGCCAGCAGCCGGACAGACACCGGGGAGCTGTTTTTT.

The chain recombines TRBV19 with TRBJ2-1, with D tentatively TRBD2 (7 bases). The CDR3 runs to 14 residues. The V gene's germline CDR1 is LNHDA and CDR2 SQIVND (reference sequence). The V and J ends lost 6 bases and 2 bases respectively, with 11 bases between them. The CDR3: CASSRGATYNEQFF. The CDR3 DNA reads as TGTGCCAGTAGCCGGGGGGCCACCTACAATGAGCAGTTCTTC.

This chain uses TRBV14 with TRBJ2-1, with D uncertain. The V and J ends lost 5 bases and 0 bases respectively, with 11 bases between them. CDR3 length equals 15 residues. The germline gives CDR1 SGHDN, CDR2 FVKESK. The chain's CDR3 is CASSLDHSSYNEQFF. The CDR3 coding sequence is TGTGCCAGCAGCTTGGACCATAGCTCCTACAATGAGCAGTTCTTC.

The V and J genes are TRBV7-2 and TRBJ2-7, with TRBD2 identical over 12 bases. This CDR3 spans 15 amino acids. Losses at the gene ends were 5 bases for V and 5 bases for J; bases not matched to a gene: 7. Germline CDR1 SGHTA, CDR2 FQGNSA. CDR3 protein: CASSETSGRINEQYF. CDR3 in DNA: TGTGCCAGCAGCGAGACTAGCGGGAGAATTAACGAGCAGTACTTC. Using reference TRBV7-2 and TRBJ2-7 for the parts outside the CDR3, the full variable domain is GAGVSQSPSNKVTEKGKDVELRCDPISGHTALYWYRQSLGQGLEFLIYFQGNSAPDKSGLPSDRFSAERTGGSVSTLTIQRTQQEDSAVYLCASSETSGRINEQYFGPGTRLTVT.

V and J are TRBV10-3 and TRBJ2-7; D is possibly TRBD1 (6 bases). Trimming removed 2 bases at V and 3 bases at J, with 8 bases between. This CDR3 spans 13 amino acids. The germline V gene encodes CDR1 ENHRY and CDR2 SYGVKD. The DNA of the CDR3 is TGTGCCATCAGTGAGCCGGACAGCTACGAGCAGTACTTC. Protein: CAISEPDSYEQYF.

The V gene is TRBV5-1, the J gene TRBJ2-5, with D perhaps matching TRBD1 (6 bases). V lost 4 bases and J lost 4, with 11 bases in between. In germline, CDR1 is SGHRS, CDR2 YFSETQ. The CDR3 is made up of 13 amino acids. This CDR3 is CASSESRGETQYF. CDR3 sequence (DNA): TGCGCCAGCAGCGAGAGCAGGGGAGAGACCCAGTACTTC.

The chain combines TRBV27 with TRBJ1-6; possible D gene TRBD1, 6 bases. The CDR3 consists of 15 residues. CDR1 and CDR2 from the germline V gene are MNHEY and SMNVEV (reference sequence). Trimming removed 2 bases from V and 8 bases from J, with 13 bases in between. The DNA of the CDR3 is TGTGCCAGCAGTTTAAGGGGGGACGGGTATTCACCCCTCCACTTT. Its protein product is CASSLRGDGYSPLHF.